The 20 T cell receptor beta chains below come from one sample, sequenced in a study of blood T cell repertoires in COVID-19. Assay used: immunoSEQ multiplex PCR; TCRdb lists only in-frame clones, some missing. The repertoire has 35,000 to 45,000 clones, 70% to 90% of them found once; the top ten carry approximately 19%. Sequencing was performed on peripheral blood. These receptor sequences come from a man in his sixties or seventies with acute or convalescent COVID-19.

This rearrangement joins TRBV28 to TRBJ1-2; TRBD1 matches at 7 bases. CDR1 is MDHEN, CDR2 SYDVKM, per germline. CDR3 length equals 12 residues. V was clipped by 6 bases and J by 3 bases; unmatched bases: 1. The CDR3 region is CASRGTDYGYTF. In DNA form, the CDR3 reads TGTGCCAGCAGGGGGACAGACTATGGCTACACCTTC.

V and J are TRBV4-2 and TRBJ1-5, with D possibly TRBD1 on 6 matching bases. Germline values: CDR1 LGHNA, CDR2 YNFKEQ. The CDR3 is made up of 20 amino acids. Trimming shortened V by 0 bases and J by 6 bases, and 27 bases separated the two germline ends. The CDR3 DNA reads as TGTGCCAGCAGCCAAGAGTCGGGTCAGGGGTTTGGGTATCTTAGTCAGCCCCAGCATTTT. Encoded protein: CASSQESGQGFGYLSQPQHF.

J is TRBJ2-7 and V is TRBV10-1; 7 nucleotides match TRBD2. Germline lookup yields CDR1 WNHNN and CDR2 SYGVQD (reference sequence). CDR3 size: 15 residues. J gave up 6 bases and V 3 bases, and 11 bases lay outside the gene matches. DNA for the CDR3: TGCGCCAGCAGTGAATCCACTAGCGACCTCGGCGAGCAGTACTTC. This gives the protein CASSESTSDLGEQYF.

The rearrangement joins TRBV5-6 to TRBJ1-1; weak D call: TRBD1 (5 bases). CDR1 and CDR2 (germline): SGHDT, YYEEEE. This CDR3 comprises 14 residues. V dropped 4 bases and J dropped 1 base, with 11 bases sitting between them. Here the CDR3 DNA reads TGTGCCAGCAGCCCCGGGGGTTGGAACACTGAAGCTTTCTTT. This sequence encodes CASSPGGWNTEAFF.

The chain recombines TRBV9 with TRBJ2-3; 7 nucleotides match TRBD2. CDR1 and CDR2 from the germline V gene are SGDLS and YYNGEE. J was trimmed by 2 bases and V by 1 base; bases with no gene match: 7. The CDR3 extends over 16 amino acids. In nucleotides, the CDR3 is TGTGCCAGCAGCGTATTCGGGGGGACCACCACAGATACGCAGTATTTT. Residues: CASSVFGGTTTDTQYF.

This chain connects TRBV9 to TRBJ1-4, with D hard to call. V lost 1 base and J 3 bases, leaving 10 bases between the germline ends. Germline V CDR1 and CDR2: SGDLS, YYNGEE. CDR3 length: 15 amino acids. The CDR3 sequence: CASSVYGGANEKLFF. In DNA form, the CDR3 reads TGTGCCAGCAGCGTATATGGCGGAGCTAATGAAAAACTGTTTTTT. The variable domain in full, with the rest retrieved from reference TRBV9 and TRBJ1-4, is DSGVTQTPKHLITATGQRVTLRCSPRSGDLSVYWYQQSLDQGLQFLIQYYNGEERAKGNILERFSAQQFPDLHSELNLSSLELGDSALYFCASSVYGGANEKLFFGSGTQLSVL.

The chain is built from TRBV2 and TRBJ1-4, with D possibly TRBD1 on 5 matching bases. The germline gives CDR1 SNHLY, CDR2 FYNNEI. CDR3 size: 15 residues. V was trimmed by 3 bases and J by 3 bases, leaving 11 bases between them. CDR3 amino acids: CASSDVGRANEKLFF. The DNA for the CDR3 is TGTGCCAGCAGTGATGTGGGCAGGGCTAATGAAAAACTGTTTTTT. Combining the CDR3 with reference TRBV2 and TRBJ1-4 gives the whole variable domain EPEVTQTPSHQVTQMGQEVILRCVPISNHLYFYWYRQILGQKVEFLVSFYNNEISEKSEIFDDQFSVERPDGSNFTLKIRSTKLEDSAMYFCASSDVGRANEKLFFGSGTQLSVL.

The chain combines TRBV7-9 with TRBJ1-4, with TRBD1 identical over 7 bases. With V trimmed by 5 bases and J by 1 base, 4 bases remained unmatched. The CDR3 has 15 amino acids. Germline values: CDR1 SEHNR, CDR2 FQNEAQ (reference sequence). For the CDR3, the DNA is TGTGCCAGCAGCCCATGGGACAGAACTAATGAAAAACTGTTTTTT. Its translation: CASSPWDRTNEKLFF.

The CDR3 DNA is TGTGCCAGCTCTGACCGCGGGGGCGAGTACGAGCAGTACTTC. This encodes CASSDRGGEYEQYF. The chain combines TRBV18 with TRBJ2-7; perhaps TRBD2 as D (7 bases). The CDR3 totals 14 residues. V was shortened by 6 bases and J by 4 bases, with 16 bases between the two germline ends. Looked up from germline, CDR1 is KGHSH and CDR2 is LQKENI.

The chain has TRBV19 and TRBJ1-5; TRBD1 agrees at 8 bases. Germline CDR1 is LNHDA and CDR2 is SQIVND (reference sequence). Trimming took 6 bases from V and 9 from J; bases not matched to a gene: 10. The CDR3 totals 14 residues. The CDR3 region has the DNA TGTGCCAGTAGGTCCGGGACAGGCGCTTTGCCCCAGCATTTT. Translated: CASRSGTGALPQHF.

This chain connects TRBV6-5 to TRBJ2-7, with D perhaps matching TRBD2 (7 bases). This CDR3 is 14 amino acids long. V gave up 6 bases and J gave up 0 bases, with 12 bases separating them. Germline V gene lookup returns CDR1 MNHEY and CDR2 SVGAGI. The CDR3 spells CASSEGGSSYEQYF. CDR3 nucleotide sequence: TGTGCCAGCAGCGAGGGGGGGTCCTCCTACGAGCAGTACTTC.

This chain connects TRBV27 to TRBJ1-2; 8 positions agree with TRBD1. This CDR3 has 14 residues. Germline V gene sequence: CDR1 MNHEY, CDR2 SMNVEV (reference sequence). Trimming removed 6 bases from V and 4 bases from J; junction bases left unmatched: 7. CDR3 in amino acids: CASRSYRGGYGYTF. CDR3 coding DNA: TGTGCCAGCAGGTCATACAGGGGGGGCTATGGCTACACCTTC.

The chain recombines TRBV19 with TRBJ1-2; weak D call: TRBD1 (6 bases). V lost 7 bases and J lost 0, with 15 bases in between. The CDR3 runs to 15 residues. Germline V CDR1 and CDR2: LNHDA, SQIVND (reference sequence). The DNA for the CDR3 is TGTGCCAGTAACCCACAGGGTGCGGCTAACTATGGCTACACCTTC. The encoded protein is CASNPQGAANYGYTF.

This clone was observed a few times. The chain uses TRBV7-9 and TRBJ1-1, with TRBD1 matching 7 bases. This CDR3 region has 15 residues. Looked up from germline, CDR1 is SEHNR and CDR2 is FQNEAQ (reference sequence). The V gene end was trimmed by 3 bases and the J gene end by 6 bases; junction bases not matched to a gene: 10. The CDR3 sequence: CASSFWGRGIPEAFF. The CDR3 region has the DNA TGTGCCAGCAGCTTTTGGGGCAGGGGGATCCCTGAAGCTTTCTTT. Complete variable domain (other parts from reference TRBV7-9 and TRBJ1-1): DTGVSQNPRHKITKRGQNVTFRCDPISEHNRLYWYRQTLGQGPEFLTYFQNEAQLEKSRLLSDRFSAERPKGSFSTLEIQRTEQGDSAMYLCASSFWGRGIPEAFFGQGTRLTVV.

This sequence joins TRBV29-1 and TRBJ2-2; maybe TRBD1 (5 bases). CDR1 is SQVTM, CDR2 ANQGSEA, per germline. This CDR3 comprises 13 residues. Trimming took 8 bases from V and 7 from J, leaving 17 bases between them. DNA of the CDR3: TGCAGCTCACGAGAAACAGGCCTCGGGGAGCTGTTTTTT. This codes for CSSRETGLGELFF.

The CDR3 loop reads CASSLEGGTPYEQYF. DNA for the CDR3: TGTGCCAGCAGCTTAGAGGGGGGGACCCCCTACGAGCAGTACTTC. The chain joins TRBV11-2 to TRBJ2-7; 7 bases agree with TRBD2. Germline CDR1 SGHAT, CDR2 FQNNGV. V dropped 0 bases and J dropped 2; count of bases not matched to a gene: 4. This CDR3 is built from 15 residues.

The J gene is TRBJ1-6, the V gene TRBV5-1, with 10 bases identical to TRBD1. V shed 4 bases and J 7 bases; nucleotides not matched to a gene: 5. The CDR3 has 15 residues. CDR1 and CDR2 from the germline V gene are SGHRS and YFSETQ. This chain's CDR3 is CASSGTGAGNSPLHF. The CDR3 region has the DNA TGCGCCAGCAGCGGGACAGGGGCTGGGAATTCACCCCTCCACTTT.

The genes are TRBV29-1 and TRBJ1-2; 7 bases are shared with TRBD1. CDR3 length: 13 amino acids. Germline CDR1 and CDR2: SQVTM and ANQGSEA. V gave up 4 bases and J gave up 1 base; unmatched junction bases: 3. The CDR3 sequence: CSVGQGGNYGYTF. The CDR3 nucleotides are TGCAGCGTTGGGCAGGGGGGTAACTATGGCTACACCTTC. Full variable domain (missing parts from reference TRBV29-1 and TRBJ1-2): SAVISQKPSRDICQRGTSLTIQCQVDSQVTMMFWYRQQPGQSLTLIATANQGSEATYESGFVIDKFPISRPNLTFSTLTVSNMSPEDSSIYLCSVGQGGNYGYTFGSGTRLTVV.

The chain has TRBV5-1 and TRBJ1-2, with 8 bases fitting TRBD1. The CDR3 totals 16 residues. The V gene end was trimmed by 4 bases and the J gene end by 8 bases; junction bases not matched to a gene: 16. Germline V gene data show CDR1 as SGHRS and CDR2 as YFSETQ. The CDR3 region is CASSLGQGSVLGGYTF. CDR3 DNA sequence: TGCGCCAGCAGCCTAGGACAGGGCTCGGTTCTGGGAGGCTACACCTTC.

This clone came up once. The gene calls are TRBV7-9 and TRBJ1-2; 9 bases align to TRBD1. V lost 4 bases, J lost 8 bases, and 20 bases stayed unmatched. Looked up from germline, CDR1 is SEHNR and CDR2 is FQNEAQ (reference sequence). The length of the CDR3 is 18 residues. CDR3 region: CASSSNSDLGQGRGGYTF. The CDR3 region has the DNA TGTGCCAGCAGCTCCAATAGCGACTTGGGACAGGGCCGGGGAGGCTACACCTTC.